Presented here are 10 T cell receptor beta chains from one specimen sequenced in a study of response to subunit inactivated influenza vaccine. TCRdb called the RT-PCR reads again in MiXCR, with one record for every CDR3 protein. The table includes hundreds of thousands of distinct CDR3 sequences, about a sixth detected once. The sequencing here drew on PBMCs from blood, taken approximately 12 days after vaccination. The origin of the receptors is a man over 45 who received an inactivated influenza vaccine.

This rearrangement joins TRBV20-1 to TRBJ2-7; 8 bases match TRBD2. V lost 0 bases to trimming and J lost 6 bases; unmatched junction nucleotides: 7. Germline lookup yields CDR1 DFQATT and CDR2 SNEGSKA (reference sequence). The CDR3 length is 14 residues. CDR3 in DNA: TGCAGTGCTAGAGAAAGCGGGAGTCAATCCGAGCAGTACTTC. It specifies CSARESGSQSEQYF.

This clonotype was detected a few times. The chain is built from TRBV6-4 and TRBJ1-1; TRBD1 matches at 8 bases. CDR1 and CDR2 (germline): MRHNA, SNTAGT. This CDR3 contains 13 residues. With 2 bases clipped from V and 6 bases from J, the junction kept 2 bases outside the gene matches. The CDR3 DNA is TGTGCCAGCAGTGACGACAGGGGATCTGAAGCTTTCTTT. Translation: CASSDDRGSEAFF.

This clonotype showed up just a few times. The genes are TRBV15 and TRBJ1-3; D gene ambiguous. The CDR3 runs to 13 residues. The germline V and J ends were trimmed by 3 bases and 0 bases, with 3 bases remaining between them. Germline loops: CDR1 LNHNV, CDR2 YYDKDF (reference sequence). CDR3 protein: CATSRNSGNTIYF. CDR3 in DNA: TGTGCCACCAGCAGGAACTCTGGAAACACCATATATTTT.

The J gene is TRBJ1-2, the V gene TRBV7-2, with 10 nucleotides matching TRBD1. In germline, CDR1 is SGHTA, CDR2 FQGNSA. J was trimmed by 4 bases and V by 1 base; bases with no gene match: 6. The CDR3 is made up of 16 amino acids. The CDR3 loop is CASSLGQGASSYGYTF. CDR3 nucleotide sequence: TGTGCCAGCAGCTTAGGACAGGGGGCTTCTAGCTATGGCTACACCTTC.

This clonotype was recorded many times. The CDR3 protein is CASSLAPTGHNSPLHF. For the CDR3, the DNA is TGTGCCAGCAGCTTAGCCCCCACAGGGCATAATTCACCCCTCCACTTT. The rearrangement links TRBV7-8 to TRBJ1-6, with a tentative D call TRBD1 (6 bases). CDR3 length: 16 residues. V was clipped by 0 bases and J by 5 bases, with 11 bases between them. The germline V gene encodes CDR1 SGHVS and CDR2 FQNEAQ.

This clonotype showed up just a few times. The chain employs TRBV6-5 and TRBJ1-1, with 7 bases identical to TRBD1. V dropped 2 bases and J dropped 0; count of bases not matched to a gene: 3. Looked up from germline, CDR1 is MNHEY and CDR2 is SVGAGI. This CDR3 contains 15 residues. The CDR3 here is CASSYTGQVNTEAFF. The CDR3 DNA reads TGTGCCAGCAGTTACACCGGACAGGTGAACACTGAAGCTTTCTTT.

This clonotype was detected ten times or more. The V and J genes are TRBV7-2 and TRBJ2-7, with D maybe TRBD2 (6 bases). Per germline, CDR1 SGHTA and CDR2 FQGNSA. V gave up 1 base and J gave up 5 bases, with 18 bases separating them. This CDR3 contains 16 residues. The CDR3 reads CASSLDGLGGVNEQYF. The CDR3, as DNA: TGTGCCAGCAGCTTAGACGGATTGGGGGGTGTGAACGAGCAGTACTTC.

V gene TRBV19 combines with J gene TRBJ2-3; 9 bases fit TRBD1. Germline lookup yields CDR1 LNHDA and CDR2 SQIVND (reference sequence). V dropped 4 bases and J dropped 3; count of bases not matched to a gene: 2. The CDR3 length is 14 residues. The CDR3 loop is CASSNGQGTDTQYF. CDR3 nucleotides: TGTGCCAGTAGTAACGGACAGGGGACAGATACGCAGTATTTT.

This clonotype was recorded many times. The chain uses TRBV7-9 and TRBJ2-7; D gene ambiguous. The CDR3 is made up of 12 amino acids. Trimming removed 3 bases at V and 3 bases at J, with 6 bases between. Germline V gene lookup returns CDR1 SEHNR and CDR2 FQNEAQ (reference sequence). The DNA of the CDR3 is TGTGCCAGCAGCTTGGCACTCTACGAGCAGTACTTC. It translates to CASSLALYEQYF.

The V call is TRBV6-2 or TRBV6-3, the J call TRBJ2-2, with D unresolved. The CDR3 has 15 residues. Germline V gene sequence: CDR1 MNHEY, CDR2 SVGEGT. Trimming took off 4 bases at V and 5 bases at J, with 14 bases between the two ends. The chain's CDR3 is CASSWREPGTGELFF. DNA of the CDR3: TGTGCCAGCAGTTGGAGAGAGCCTGGGACCGGGGAGCTGTTTTTT.